This T cell receptor beta chain was observed in a study of read filtering for tumor transcriptome and immune sequencing (dated by TCRdb to the early 2020s). Looking at the study overall: The cohort consisted of some 16 male and around 15 female patients, with a mean age of approximately 66 years and an age range of roughly 47 to 85. One main goal was a read-filtering strategy for immune repertoire data, in particular deciding whether clonotypes backed by only one read should be removed. Under revised international staging, roughly 8 patients fell into R-ISS I, 16 into R-ISS II and roughly 7 into R-ISS III. Per sample, about 4.05 to 11 million TCR-region mapped reads were obtained with IR-seq, compared with only about 80 to 1,400 with RNA-seq. After DNase treatment, whole-transcriptome libraries were prepared using the TruSeq RNA Access Library Prep Kit. The study compared TCR repertoires from targeted immune repertoire sequencing and bulk whole-transcriptome sequencing run on the same bone marrow samples.

V is shortened by 3 bases, J by 2 bases, and the region joining them spans 10 bases. Via the germline V gene (reference sequence), CDR1 is LGHDT and CDR2 YNNKEL. There are 14 amino acids in the CDR3, from cysteine to phenylalanine inclusive. The DNA shown is the 42-base CDR3, in frame from base 1. This clonotype was seen a few times. Its antigen is not yet known. No clone much larger than this one lies a single base away; base qualities are absent. Bone marrow was sampled from every patient at the time of active disease. Isolation of bone marrow mononuclear cells was performed by Ficoll-Hypaque density gradient centrifugation. Myeloma plasma cells were removed and CD138-negative cells were obtained by negative selection following labeling with CD138 magnetic microbeads on a MACS separator. Flow cytometry with CD138 antibodies on an Attune NxT was used to check how pure the isolated cells were. TRIzol reagent was used to extract total RNA, and a NanoDrop spectrophotometer was used to quantify the extracted RNA. For each patient, the CD138-negative bone marrow sample underwent paired RNA-seq and IR-seq.

Summary of the overall study and its limitations: The sorted CD138-negative fraction was not purified T cells but a mixed bone marrow immune population. The correlation between IR-seq and RNA-seq shared clonotype proportions rose when single-read clonotypes were removed. In IR-seq, single-read clonotypes were roughly 86% of clonotypes but about 3.5% of total reads; in RNA-seq they were approximately 73% of clonotypes and about 40% of reads. IR-seq captured clonotypes at much higher depth and more reliably than RNA-seq, and smaller IR-seq throughput sufficed to identify most shared clonotypes.

Starting from around 420 ng RNA, TCR libraries were constructed with the Immunoverse kit using molecular barcoded adaptors that cover the alpha/delta and beta/gamma chains. TCR library preparation used the same RNA that was used for transcriptome sequencing. Sequencing of the TCR libraries was done on an Illumina HiSeq 4000 with 2 x 150 cycles. Under the source paper's analysis protocol: MiXCR aligned TCR reads to human V, D, J and C references and assembled the aligned reads into CDR3 clonotypes, with quality filtering and error correction included. The tcR package in R was used to analyze clonotype counts and gene usage diversity. Raw mapping reads were checked after the RNA-seq reads had been mapped by STAR aligner version 2.5.3a onto the human GRCh37 genome. To test how sequencing depth affects detected clonotypes, IR-seq fastq files were randomly downsampled with Seqtk 1.3. In-frame beta chains were kept once TCRdb had trimmed the public reads at Q25 with fastp and called clones with MiXCR. Entries are consolidated by CDR3 protein sequence, retaining the most common genes and DNA. The V and J calls shown here were made by TCRdb, not taken from the authors' results. In this sample the table shows tens of thousands of distinct CDR3 sequences, 15% to 20% of which occur a single time. The ten largest clones add up to roughly a tenth of the sample.

Sequenced input: a population of CD138-negative cells sorted from bone marrow. This specimen's cell subset or site label, interpreted: bone marrow mononuclear cells depleted of CD138+ plasma/myeloma cells by negative magnetic selection. The source is a donor aged 40 or older with multiple myeloma. Rearrangement joined TRBV3-1 to TRBJ2-5, with a weak D call of TRBD1 (6 bases match). The CDR3 amino acid sequence is: CASSHTDRQETQYF. In nucleotide form, the sequence is TGTGCCAGCAGCCATACCGACAGGCAAGAGACCCAGTACTTC.